This T cell receptor beta chain comes out of a study of CD8+CD57+ T cells in acquired aplastic anemia. Study-level information: On average, sorted CD4+ and CD8+ cells gave around 3.3 ug of DNA. Points from the study as a whole: Around 27 was the count of CD8+ CDR3 sequences that patients shared with controls.

Previously, flow cytometry had revealed CD8+CD57+ cell expansion in the patients chosen for sequencing. The CDR3 extends over 17 amino acids. Trimming removed 1 base from V and 1 base from J; junction bases left unmatched: 4. CDR1 is SEHNR, CDR2 FQNEAQ, per germline (reference sequence). It was genomic DNA that served as the template for profiling TCR beta VDJ and CDR3. TCRdb re-derived calls from the reads in MiXCR, one entry per CDR3 protein. The sample shows approximately 300,000 distinct CDR3 sequences, 56% of them seen only once. Note on this clonotype: Antigen specificity is unknown.

Source material: sorted CD4+, CD8+, or CD8+CD57+ T cells (not recorded which) from PBMCs. This chain connects TRBV7-9 to TRBJ2-1, with 10 bases aligning to TRBD2. The receptor was isolated from a human donor with aplastic anemia. The CDR3 sequence: CASSLGLLAGSYNEQFF. In nucleotides, the CDR3 is TGTGCCAGCAGCTTAGGGCTACTAGCGGGATCCTACAATGAGCAGTTCTTC.